What follows describes a single TCR beta chain. Sequenced by immunoSEQ multiplex PCR; TCRdb stores in-frame clones only, minus some. This table holds 90,000 to 120,000 clones, approximately 88% found once. The data originate from a study of blood T cell repertoires in COVID-19. About the research overall: Material from acute and convalescent COVID-19 was sourced from the United States, Italy and Spain. T cells, B-cell-depleted T cells, or PBMCs supplied cDNA or gDNA.

Germline lookup yields CDR1 SEHNR and CDR2 FQNEAQ (reference sequence). The V segment lost 2 bases and the J segment 6 bases; nucleotides outside the gene matches: 7. The CDR3 is made up of 15 amino acids. The TCR comes from a man between 40 and 49 years old with active or convalescent COVID-19. Material: peripheral blood. The genes are TRBV7-9 and TRBJ1-2; 9 bases line up with TRBD1. The CDR3 nucleotides read TGTGCCAGCAGCTTAAAGCGGACAGGGGTGGATGGCTACACCTTC. Protein sequence: CASSLKRTGVDGYTF.